This T cell receptor beta chain comes out of a study of T cells in Graves' hyperthyroidism and ophthalmopathy. Study at large: Initial diagnosis, before any treatment, was when peripheral blood was collected.

Study-level points and caveats: In blood, most of the thyroid clonotypes expanded above 0.001 were also present.

Amplification of TCR beta CDR3 regions used RNA as the template. An initial round of RT-PCR targeting the TCR CDR3 relied on the HTBI primer set. TCRdb re-derived calls from the multiplex PCR reads in MiXCR, one entry per CDR3 protein. This table has about 300,000 distinct CDR3 sequences, roughly 19% appearing once. On this clonotype itself: The antigen is unknown.

The PBMCs studied were ones that came from 8.5 to 10 ml fresh peripheral blood. The V end lost 5 bases, the J end lost 6 bases, and 14 bases lay between the germline ends. The CDR3 length is 13 residues. Germline V gene lookup returns CDR1 LNHDA and CDR2 SQIVND (reference sequence). The receptor was derived from a man aged 45-60 years with Graves' ophthalmopathy. This chain joins TRBV19 and TRBJ2-7; TRBD1 might be the D (6 bases). Sequenced sample: blood. The CDR3 region is CASSSTLRGEQYF. The DNA for the CDR3 is TGTGCCAGTAGTTCGACCCTCAGGGGCGAGCAGTACTTC.